Listed below are T cell receptor beta chains from one sample, sequenced in a study of T cell responses to AZD1222 COVID-19 vaccine. Assay: immunoSEQ multiplex PCR; the TCRdb copy retains only in-frame clones and omits some. The table lists fewer than 150,000 clones, more than 85% of them singletons. This sample comprised peripheral blood, obtained on day 0 of AZD1222 vaccination. These receptors all come from an adult in good health. Both conserved end residues are trimmed from each CDR3. Each record gives: V gene, clone size, J gene, CDR3 protein. Clone sizes are given selectively: once, few, many, or a class where the clone is expanded.

>TRBV6-5|-|TRBJ1-2
ASVTPRAVDGYT
>TRBV19|-|TRBJ1-5
ASSKKPGPMRSNQPQH
>TRBV6-5|-|TRBJ1-1
ASLTNTEAF
>TRBV5-5|-|TRBJ2-5
ASSLPSLQETQY
>TRBV27|-|TRBJ1-6
ASSLQTAGNSPLH
>TRBV4-2|-|TRBJ2-7
ASSQGGGSYEQY
>TRBV19|-|TRBJ1-2
ASSIDRRRYGYT
>TRBV5-1|-|TRBJ1-1
ASHRRQRDTEAF
>TRBV28|-|TRBJ1-5
ASSSLRGGPQH
>TRBV11-3|few|TRBJ1-6
ASSLVQGPEGNSPLH
>TRBV5-4|-|TRBJ2-1
ASSFGGSSYNEQF
>TRBV28|-|TRBJ2-2
ASSRLAGELF
>TRBV4-2|-|TRBJ1-1
ASSPGTRGDTEAF
>TRBV11-3|-|TRBJ2-3
ASSLGGTGSDTQY
>TRBV19|-|TRBJ2-1
ASSSTRSNEQF
>TRBV25-1|once|TRBJ1-1
ASSETGQGTVNTEAF
>TRBV19|-|TRBJ1-3
ASRSIWFTGAGNTIY
>TRBV6-5|-|TRBJ2-5
ATSTGFQGETQY
>TRBV3-1/TRBV3-2|-|TRBJ1-2
ASSQDLGGFDGYT
>TRBV6-5|-|TRBJ2-7
ASSYVGQSYEQY
>TRBV19|-|TRBJ2-3
ASRGPGPTGY
>TRBV4-2|-|TRBJ2-7
ASSQEGQGRYEQY
>TRBV3-1/TRBV3-2|-|TRBJ1-2
ASSQHRRYGYT
>TRBV27|few|TRBJ1-4
ASSRRTGGEKLF
>TRBV30|-|TRBJ1-4
ACAGTGNEKLF